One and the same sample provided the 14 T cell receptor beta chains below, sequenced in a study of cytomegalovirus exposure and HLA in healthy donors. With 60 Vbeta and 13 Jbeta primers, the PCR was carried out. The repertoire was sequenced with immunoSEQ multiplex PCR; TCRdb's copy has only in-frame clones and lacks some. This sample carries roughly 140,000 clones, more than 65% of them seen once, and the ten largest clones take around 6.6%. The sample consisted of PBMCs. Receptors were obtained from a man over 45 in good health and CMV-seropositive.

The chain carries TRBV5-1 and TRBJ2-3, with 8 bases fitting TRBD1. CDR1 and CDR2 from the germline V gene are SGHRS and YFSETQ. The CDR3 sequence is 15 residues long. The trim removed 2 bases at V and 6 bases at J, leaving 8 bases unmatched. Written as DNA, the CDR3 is TGCGCCAGCAGCTTCGGAGGACAGGGATCGGATACGCAGTATTTT. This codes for CASSFGGQGSDTQYF.

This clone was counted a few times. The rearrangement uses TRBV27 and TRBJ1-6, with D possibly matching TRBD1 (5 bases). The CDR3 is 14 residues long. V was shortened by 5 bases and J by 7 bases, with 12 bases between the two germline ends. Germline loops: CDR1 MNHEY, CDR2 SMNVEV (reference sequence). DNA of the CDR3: TGTGCCAGCAGTCCCCTCTCAGGGAATTCACCCCTCCACTTT. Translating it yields CASSPLSGNSPLHF.

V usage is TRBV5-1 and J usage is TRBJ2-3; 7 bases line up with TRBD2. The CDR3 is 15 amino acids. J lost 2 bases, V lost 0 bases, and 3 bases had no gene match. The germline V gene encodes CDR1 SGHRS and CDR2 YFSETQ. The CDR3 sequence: CASSLDLAATDTQYF. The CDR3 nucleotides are TGCGCCAGCAGCTTGGATCTAGCGGCCACAGATACGCAGTATTTT.

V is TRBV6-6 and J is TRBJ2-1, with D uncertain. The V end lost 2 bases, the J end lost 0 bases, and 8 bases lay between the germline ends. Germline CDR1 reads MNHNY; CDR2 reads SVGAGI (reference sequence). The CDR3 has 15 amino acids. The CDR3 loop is CASSYERSSYNEQFF. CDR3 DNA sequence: TGTGCCAGCAGTTACGAGAGGAGCTCCTACAATGAGCAGTTCTTC.

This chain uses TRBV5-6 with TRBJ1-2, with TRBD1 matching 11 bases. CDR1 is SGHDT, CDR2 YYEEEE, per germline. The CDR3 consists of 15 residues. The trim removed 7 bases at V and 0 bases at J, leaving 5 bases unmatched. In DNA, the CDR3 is TGTGCCAGCGGTGGGACAGGGGGGACTAACTATGGCTACACCTTC. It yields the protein CASGGTGGTNYGYTF.

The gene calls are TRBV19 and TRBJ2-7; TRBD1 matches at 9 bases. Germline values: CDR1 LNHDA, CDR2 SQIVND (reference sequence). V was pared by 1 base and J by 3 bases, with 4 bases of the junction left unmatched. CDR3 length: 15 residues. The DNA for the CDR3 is TGTGCCAGTAGTATAGCCGGACAGGGGCTCTACGAGCAGTACTTC. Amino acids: CASSIAGQGLYEQYF.

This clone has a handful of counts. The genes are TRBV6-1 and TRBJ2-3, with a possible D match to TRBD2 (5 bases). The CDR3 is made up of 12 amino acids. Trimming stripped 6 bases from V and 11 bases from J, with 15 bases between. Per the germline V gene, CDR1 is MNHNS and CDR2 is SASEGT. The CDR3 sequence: CASRAEGIEQYF. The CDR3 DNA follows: TGTGCCAGCAGGGCTGAGGGTATCGAGCAGTATTTT.

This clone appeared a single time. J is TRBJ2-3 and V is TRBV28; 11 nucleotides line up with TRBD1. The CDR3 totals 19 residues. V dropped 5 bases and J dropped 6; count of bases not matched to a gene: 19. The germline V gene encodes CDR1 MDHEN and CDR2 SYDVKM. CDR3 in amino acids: CASSTSGTGGLELLDTQYF. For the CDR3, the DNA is TGTGCCAGCAGTACATCCGGGACAGGGGGTTTAGAGTTACTGGATACGCAGTATTTT.

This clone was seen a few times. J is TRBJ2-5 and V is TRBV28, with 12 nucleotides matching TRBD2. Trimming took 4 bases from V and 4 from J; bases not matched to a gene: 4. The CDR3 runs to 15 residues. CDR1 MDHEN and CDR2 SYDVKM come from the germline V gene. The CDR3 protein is CASSSSGRAPETQYF. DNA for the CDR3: TGTGCCAGCAGTTCTAGCGGGAGGGCTCCAGAGACCCAGTACTTC.

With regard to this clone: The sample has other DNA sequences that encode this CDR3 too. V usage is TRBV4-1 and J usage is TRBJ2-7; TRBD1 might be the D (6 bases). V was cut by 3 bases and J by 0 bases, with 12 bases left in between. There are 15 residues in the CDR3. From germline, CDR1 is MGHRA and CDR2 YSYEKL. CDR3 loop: CASSQGRGSSYEQYF. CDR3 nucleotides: TGCGCCAGCAGCCAGGGAAGGGGGTCCTCCTACGAGCAGTACTTC.

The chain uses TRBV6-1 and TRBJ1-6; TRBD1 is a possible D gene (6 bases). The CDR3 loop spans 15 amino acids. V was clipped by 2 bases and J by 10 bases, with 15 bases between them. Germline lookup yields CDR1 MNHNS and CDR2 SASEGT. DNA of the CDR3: TGTGCCAGCAGTGAACAGGCAGGGGTAGTATCACCCCTCCACTTT. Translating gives CASSEQAGVVSPLHF.

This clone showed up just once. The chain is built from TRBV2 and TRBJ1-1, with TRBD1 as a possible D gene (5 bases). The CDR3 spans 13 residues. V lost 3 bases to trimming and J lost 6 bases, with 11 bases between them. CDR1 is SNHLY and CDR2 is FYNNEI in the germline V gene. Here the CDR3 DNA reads TGTGCCAGCAGTGATGGGGGGTTCGCTGAAGCTTTCTTT. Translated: CASSDGGFAEAFF.

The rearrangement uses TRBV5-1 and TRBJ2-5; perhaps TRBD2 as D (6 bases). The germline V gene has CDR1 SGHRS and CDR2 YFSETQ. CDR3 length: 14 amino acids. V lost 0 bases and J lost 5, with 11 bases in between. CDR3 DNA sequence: TGCGCCAGCAGCTTGGGTTTGCGGGACGAGACCCAGTACTTC. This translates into CASSLGLRDETQYF.

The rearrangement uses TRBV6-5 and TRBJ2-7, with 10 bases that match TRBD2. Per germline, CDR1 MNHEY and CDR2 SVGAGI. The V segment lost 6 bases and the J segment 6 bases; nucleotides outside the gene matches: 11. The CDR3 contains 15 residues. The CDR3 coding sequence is TGTGCCAGCAGCCGGGCTAGCGGGAGACCTGGCGAGCAGTACTTC. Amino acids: CASSRASGRPGEQYF.